The 13 T cell receptor beta chains given below trace back to one sample, sequenced in a study of OX40 agonist ivuxolimab in advanced cancers. TCRdb's table, derived via immunoSEQ multiplex PCR, lists solely in-frame clones and lacks some. This sample has tens of thousands of clones, with 83% found just once. The specimen comprised CD4+ or CD8+ T cells sorted from blood, sampled in a trial of the OX40 agonist ivuxolimab. These receptors were obtained from an adult with an advanced solid tumor such as melanoma, head and neck, liver or kidney cancer.

The gene calls are TRBV5-4 and TRBJ2-5; D is unresolved. Deletions cut 0 bases from V and 3 bases from J, with 0 bases between. This CDR3 has 11 residues. The germline V gene encodes CDR1 SGHNT and CDR2 YYREEE (reference sequence). CDR3 nucleotide sequence: TGTGCCAGCAGCTTGGAAGAGACCCAGTACTTC. Translated, it gives CASSLEETQYF.

In this sample, this clone turned up once. The chain joins TRBV6-5 to TRBJ2-7; 12 bases align to TRBD2. Germline CDR1 MNHEY, CDR2 SVGAGI. This CDR3 comprises 16 residues. With 3 bases clipped from V and 7 bases from J, the junction kept 10 bases outside the gene matches. CDR3 nucleotide sequence: TGTGCCAGCAGTTATAATTCCCGACTAGCGGGGGATGAGCAGTACTTC. This codes for CASSYNSRLAGDEQYF.

As for this clone: One junction end disagrees with the germline gene, perhaps due to a read error. Other nucleotide sequences from this sample produce the same CDR3. The J gene is TRBJ2-7, the V gene TRBV5-5; no firm D call. This CDR3 contains 13 residues. Germline lookup yields CDR1 SGHKS and CDR2 YYEKEE (reference sequence). CDR3 in amino acids: CASSWLNSYEQYF. The CDR3, as DNA: TGTGCTAGCAGCTGGTTGAACTCCTACGAGCAGTACTTC.

V is TRBV13 and J is TRBJ1-3; D is perhaps TRBD1 (5 bases). The CDR3 consists of 14 residues. The germline V gene encodes CDR1 PRHDT and CDR2 FYEKMQ (reference sequence). The ends were cut back, 1 base at V and 4 bases at J, with 8 bases in the middle. CDR3 region: CASSLAREGNTIYF. The CDR3 DNA reads TGTGCCAGCAGCTTAGCCAGGGAGGGAAACACCATATATTTT.

CDR3: CASSIGTKNTEAFF. CDR3 in DNA: TGTGCCAGTAGTATAGGGACAAAGAACACTGAAGCTTTCTTT. The chain is built from TRBV19 and TRBJ1-1; D is perhaps TRBD1 (5 bases). V lost 1 base, J lost 1 base, and 7 bases lay in between. Per germline, CDR1 LNHDA and CDR2 SQIVND (reference sequence). This CDR3 region has 14 residues.

The V and J genes are TRBV6-5 and TRBJ2-7; D might be TRBD1 or TRBD2, each matching 6 bases. CDR3 length equals 14 residues. Deletions cut 6 bases from V and 7 bases from J, with 19 bases between. CDR1 is MNHEY, CDR2 SVGAGI, per germline. In nucleotides, the CDR3 is TGTGCCAGCAGCCCGGAGACAGGAGGGTGGGAGCAGTACTTC. Protein: CASSPETGGWEQYF.

J is TRBJ1-4 and V is TRBV13, with TRBD1 identical over 11 bases. The CDR3 contains 16 residues. With 4 bases clipped from V and 2 bases from J, the junction kept 3 bases outside the gene matches. CDR1 is PRHDT, CDR2 FYEKMQ, per germline (reference sequence). DNA for the CDR3: TGTGCCAGCAGCTCAGGACAGGGGGCTACTAATGAAAAACTGTTTTTT. It specifies CASSSGQGATNEKLFF.

This chain joins TRBV19 and TRBJ1-1; 9 positions match TRBD1. V was pared by 5 bases and J by 8 bases, with 6 bases of the junction left unmatched. Germline CDR1 is LNHDA and CDR2 is SQIVND (reference sequence). This CDR3 has 13 residues. CDR3 sequence: CASSAGTGKEAFF. CDR3 coding DNA: TGTGCCAGTAGTGCAGGGACAGGGAAAGAAGCTTTCTTT. Based on the CDR3 plus reference TRBV19 and TRBJ1-1, the full variable domain is DGGITQSPKYLFRKEGQNVTLSCEQNLNHDAMYWYRQDPGQGLRLIYYSQIVNDFQKGDIAEGYSVSREKKESFPLTVTSAQKNPTAFYLCASSAGTGKEAFFGQGTRLTVV.

The V gene is TRBV7-2, the J gene TRBJ2-7; D not resolved. V lost 3 bases to trimming and J lost 2 bases, with 11 bases between them. The CDR3 sequence is 14 residues long. The V gene's germline CDR1 is SGHTA and CDR2 FQGNSA. Written as DNA, the CDR3 is TGTGCCAGCAGCTTCATTAGTCAGCCCTACGAGCAGTACTTC. This gives the protein CASSFISQPYEQYF.

The chain joins TRBV6-1 to TRBJ1-2; no definite D call. V lost 3 bases and J 3 bases, leaving 5 bases between the germline ends. Germline CDR1 is MNHNS and CDR2 is SASEGT. This CDR3 has 12 amino acids. CDR3 DNA: TGTGCCAGCAGTGACAGCTACTATGGCTACACCTTC. Protein product: CASSDSYYGYTF.

This clone was observed a single time. The chain is built from TRBV6-6 and TRBJ1-2; D perhaps matches TRBD1 (6 bases). The germline gives CDR1 MNHNY, CDR2 SVGAGI (reference sequence). This CDR3 has 14 residues. Trimming left V 2 bases short and J 6 bases short, with 13 bases between. The CDR3 loop reads CASSYPPGVHGYTF. Here the CDR3 DNA reads TGTGCCAGCAGTTACCCGCCAGGGGTCCATGGCTACACCTTC.

This clone is deemed medium-sized. The J gene is TRBJ2-7, the V gene TRBV18; 7 nucleotides agree with TRBD1. Trimming at V came to 3 bases and at J to 2 bases, leaving 4 bases not matched to a gene. The CDR3 covers 14 residues. Germline V gives CDR1 KGHSH, CDR2 LQKENI. The chain's CDR3 is CASSPRDRAYEQYF. CDR3 sequence (DNA): TGTGCCAGCTCACCTAGGGACAGAGCCTACGAGCAGTACTTC.

The J gene is TRBJ1-4, the V gene TRBV6-5; D remains unclear. The CDR3 has 15 amino acids. Germline values: CDR1 MNHEY, CDR2 SVGAGI. V was pared by 0 bases and J by 8 bases, with 13 bases between. The CDR3 is CASSYSSGIREKLFF. As DNA, the CDR3 is TGTGCCAGCAGTTACTCGTCGGGGATTCGGGAAAAACTGTTTTTT.